This passage covers 17 T cell receptor beta chains from one sample sequenced in a study of blood T cell repertoires in COVID-19. The data were produced by immunoSEQ multiplex PCR, yet TCRdb's version contains in-frame clones alone and is incomplete. The table has approximately 210,000 clones, about 88% seen once. The sequenced sample was peripheral blood. The receptors come from a woman aged 40-49 years who had recovered from COVID-19.

The chain recombines TRBV27 with TRBJ1-1, with a possible D match to TRBD1 (6 bases). The CDR3 has 12 amino acids. V lost 5 bases, J lost 10 bases, and 14 bases lay in between. CDR1 is MNHEY and CDR2 is SMNVEV in the germline V gene (reference sequence). CDR3 bases: TGTGCCAGCAGTCCCCAGACAGGAGGAGCTTTCTTT. It translates to CASSPQTGGAFF.

V usage is TRBV30 and J usage is TRBJ1-5, with 10 positions matching TRBD1. The germline CDR1 and CDR2 sequences are GTSNPN and SVGIG (reference sequence). With V trimmed by 2 bases and J by 9 bases, 7 bases remained unmatched. CDR3 length: 14 residues. The CDR3 here is CAWSRGTGVMPQHF. In DNA, the CDR3 is TGTGCCTGGAGTAGAGGGACAGGGGTTATGCCCCAGCATTTT.

V usage is TRBV7-9 and J usage is TRBJ2-1; tentatively, D is TRBD1 (5 bases). The V end lost 4 bases, the J end lost 0 bases, and 19 bases lay between the germline ends. Per the germline V gene, CDR1 is SEHNR and CDR2 is FQNEAQ (reference sequence). The CDR3 has 18 amino acids. CDR3 sequence reads: CASSSPPYRSSSYNEQFF. The CDR3 nucleotides are TGTGCCAGCAGCTCCCCCCCGTACAGGAGTAGCTCCTACAATGAGCAGTTCTTC.

V is TRBV11-2 and J is TRBJ2-1, with 13 bases that match TRBD2. Trimming removed 0 bases from V and 7 bases from J; junction bases left unmatched: 6. The CDR3 has 17 residues. The V gene's germline CDR1 is SGHAT and CDR2 FQNNGV. CDR3 region: CASSLDRVLAGGNEQFF. The CDR3 nucleotides are TGTGCCAGCAGCTTAGATCGGGTACTAGCGGGAGGGAATGAGCAGTTCTTC.

This clone was recorded once. The chain has TRBV30 and TRBJ2-1; 10 nucleotides align to TRBD2. The CDR3 is 15 amino acids. After removal of 0 bases from V and 8 bases from J, the junction contained 7 bases not matched to a gene. Germline CDR1 and CDR2: GTSNPN and SVGIG (reference sequence). The CDR3 DNA is TGTGCCTGGAGTGTATCTAGCGGGAGAAGCGATGAGCAGTTCTTC. As protein: CAWSVSSGRSDEQFF.

The V gene is TRBV6-5, the J gene TRBJ1-2; D is perhaps TRBD1 (6 bases). CDR1 is MNHEY and CDR2 is SVGAGI in the germline V gene. The CDR3 sequence is 13 residues long. V was clipped by 7 bases and J by 5 bases, with 14 bases between them. The CDR3 here is CASTSGVGYGYTF. CDR3 bases: TGTGCCAGCACTTCAGGGGTAGGGTATGGCTACACCTTC.

The CDR3 bases are TGTGCCACCAGAGGGGAAGGCTACGAGCAGTACTTC. Translated: CATRGEGYEQYF. The rearrangement links TRBV24-1 to TRBJ2-7; D is possibly TRBD1 (5 bases). CDR1 is KGHDR, CDR2 SFDVKD, per germline. This CDR3 has 12 amino acids. Trimming removed 7 bases from V and 3 bases from J, with 9 bases in between.

The chain couples TRBV2 to TRBJ1-2; possible D gene TRBD1, 5 bases. The CDR3 has 14 residues. Deletions cut 3 bases from V and 6 bases from J, with 14 bases between. The germline V gene has CDR1 SNHLY and CDR2 FYNNEI. CDR3 coding DNA: TGTGCCAGCAGTGAGCAGGGAGGAGTTGATGGCTACACCTTC. Its protein is CASSEQGGVDGYTF. The full variable domain, completed using reference TRBV2 and TRBJ1-2, is EPEVTQTPSHQVTQMGQEVILRCVPISNHLYFYWYRQILGQKVEFLVSFYNNEISEKSEIFDDQFSVERPDGSNFTLKIRSTKLEDSAMYFCASSEQGGVDGYTFGSGTRLTVV.

The rearrangement joins TRBV6-6 to TRBJ2-3; 7 bases are a match to TRBD1. The CDR3 sequence is 15 residues long. V was clipped by 6 bases and J by 2 bases; unmatched bases: 8. The germline V gene encodes CDR1 MNHNY and CDR2 SVGAGI (reference sequence). CDR3 region: CASRPTGQPTDTQYF. In nucleotides, the CDR3 is TGTGCCAGCAGGCCTACGGGACAGCCCACAGATACGCAGTATTTT.

Turning to this clone: Compared with germline, one end of the junction differs, possibly owing to a read error. The chain employs TRBV7-9 and TRBJ1-1; maybe TRBD1 (6 bases). Germline CDR1 and CDR2: SEHNR and FQNEAQ (reference sequence). This CDR3 comprises 12 residues. CDR3 nucleotide sequence: TGTGCCAGCAGCTTAGTGGGACACCAGTACCTTTTT. As protein: CASSLVGHQYLF.

The chain combines TRBV21-1 with TRBJ2-7; the D segment call TRBD1 is taken from the table without a DNA check. TRBV21-1 is a pseudogene locus. The CDR3 has 19 residues. The CDR3 reads CASSKRGQESPGPGYEQYF. CDR3 nucleotides: TGTGCCAGCAGCAAAAGGGGACAGGAGAGCCCCGGTCCAGGGTACGAGCAGTACTTC.

This clone was detected once. One end of the junction does not line up with germline, which may come from a read error. The chain is built from TRBV27 and TRBJ1-2; a weak D match, TRBD1 (5 bases). Germline V gene data show CDR1 as MNHEY and CDR2 as SMNVEV (reference sequence). CDR3 size: 15 residues. CDR3 residues: CASSFGSGQGYRYTF. CDR3 in DNA: TGTGCCAGCAGTTTTGGGTCTGGGCAGGGCTATCGCTACACCTTC.

DNA for the CDR3: TGTGCCAGCAGCTTAGAAGGACTAGCGGGCTTTAGGAATGAGCAGTTCTTC. Translation: CASSLEGLAGFRNEQFF. The chain links TRBV11-3 to TRBJ2-1, with 11 bases matching TRBD2. CDR3 size: 17 residues. Germline-derived CDR1 and CDR2 are SGHNT and YENEEA. V shed 0 bases, J shed 7 bases, and the junction held 8 bases outside the gene matches.

The V gene is TRBV7-9, the J gene TRBJ2-1, with 8 nucleotides matching TRBD2. CDR1 is SEHNR, CDR2 FQNEAQ, per germline (reference sequence). With 3 bases clipped from V and 12 bases from J, the junction kept 1 base outside the gene matches. This CDR3 has 11 residues. The CDR3 loop is CASSFREGQFF. In DNA form, the CDR3 reads TGTGCCAGCAGCTTCCGGGAGGGGCAGTTCTTC.

CDR3 DNA: TGTGCCACCAGTGACCCGGGACTAGCGGGGGGCAATGAGCAGTTCTTC. This codes for CATSDPGLAGGNEQFF. The chain carries TRBV24-1 and TRBJ2-1; 15 positions match TRBD2. CDR3 size: 16 residues. The germline CDR1 and CDR2 sequences are KGHDR and SFDVKD. The junction had 3 bases not matched to a gene; V was cut back by 4 bases and J by 6 bases.

This chain's CDR3 is CASSQDYLAGATADTQYF. CDR3 nucleotides: TGTGCCAGCAGCCAAGATTATCTAGCGGGAGCCACAGCAGATACGCAGTATTTT. The V gene is TRBV4-2, the J gene TRBJ2-3; 10 bases map to TRBD2. Germline CDR1 LGHNA, CDR2 YNFKEQ. V shed 0 bases and J 4 bases; nucleotides not matched to a gene: 10. CDR3 size: 18 residues.

This chain joins TRBV3-1 (or the pseudogene TRBV3-2) and TRBJ2-1; 7 bases align to TRBD2. Germline assignment: CDR1 LGHDT and CDR2 YNNKEL (reference sequence). The CDR3 covers 15 residues. The J segment lost 7 bases and the V segment lost 4 bases, leaving 10 bases of the junction unmatched. The CDR3 DNA reads TGTGCCAGCAGCCTCCCCCCCCCGGGAGGAAATGAGCAGTTCTTC. Its translation is CASSLPPPGGNEQFF.